This record looks at one T cell receptor beta chain sequence and its context. This sample was included in a study of T cell changes during pregnancy in multiple sclerosis. The CDR3 consists of 15 residues. V lost 6 bases, J lost 1 base, and 3 bases stayed unmatched. Germline-derived CDR1 and CDR2 are MNHNS and SASEGT. Some clones are missing from TCRdb's copy, which holds only in-frame ones; the method was immunoSEQ multiplex PCR. The data show approximately 22,000 clones, around 81% seen once. The J gene is TRBJ2-2, the V gene TRBV6-1; TRBD2 matches at 9 bases. The receptor was isolated from a female donor in good health, enrolled as a control in a pregnancy study. Material: CD8+ T cells from peripheral blood mononuclear cells, obtained in the first trimester of pregnancy. The CDR3 here is CASSRLAENTGELFF. DNA for the CDR3: TGTGCCAGCAGCCGACTAGCGGAGAACACCGGGGAGCTGTTTTTT.